This section outlines one T cell receptor (beta chain) sequence together with its context. Antigen: not known. The sample originates from a study of T cell responses to AZD1222 COVID-19 vaccine. Overall study: Both about-4-week and about-12-week second-dose recipients were combined. Study-level findings and limits: Repertoires were obtained solely post-peak T cell response. Per reports, nearly half of all spike-specific TCRs target regions that are unmutated in variants.

This table comes from immunoSEQ multiplex PCR, and its TCRdb copy is limited to in-frame clones, with some not included. The sample records 75,000 to 90,000 clones, around 86% being singletons. Sequences were derived from peripheral blood, sampled on day 0 of AZD1222 vaccination. This receptor was taken from an adult in good health.

The CDR3 here is CASSLGLAGAALYNEQFF. The CDR3 DNA sequence: TGTGCCAGCAGCCTAGGACTAGCGGGGGCCGCTCTCTACAATGAGCAGTTCTTC. V and J are TRBV5-6 and TRBJ2-1, with 13 bases that match TRBD2. This CDR3 has 18 residues. Germline V CDR1 and CDR2: SGHDT, YYEEEE. Trimming removed 4 bases from V and 3 bases from J; junction bases left unmatched: 10.